This is a list of T cell receptor beta chains from one sample in a study of response to subunit inactivated influenza vaccine. Via MiXCR, TCRdb re-called the RT-PCR reads, giving one row per CDR3 protein. Counted here are about 800,000 distinct CDR3 sequences, around 20% occurring once; the ten biggest clones make up 10% to 13%. This material consisted of PBMCs from blood, taken around 5 days after vaccination. These receptors came from a man in his fifties who received an inactivated influenza vaccine. Both conserved end residues are part of each CDR3. A D gene is named only where the DNA matches it firmly. A clone size is listed for some rows: how often the clone was seen (once, few, many), or a class if it is expanded.

V	J	D	size	DNA	CDR3
TRBV9	TRBJ1-1	-	few	TGTGCCAGCAGCGTAGCTCCGGGTATGAACACTGAAGCTTTCTTT	CASSVAPGMNTEAFF
TRBV20-1	TRBJ1-5	-	-	TGCAGTGCTAGAGAAGGGGGGGTCCCCAATCAGCCCCAGCATTTT	CSAREGGVPNQPQHF
TRBV30	TRBJ2-1	-	-	TGTGCCTGGAGTGTAGGTGGCGGGAAGCAGTTCTTC	CAWSVGGGKQFF
TRBV5-5	TRBJ2-3	-	-	TGTGCCAGCAGCTTGACCAAAGCTGGGAGCGATACGCAGTATTTT	CASSLTKAGSDTQYF
TRBV7-9	TRBJ1-1	-	-	TGTGCCAGCAGCTTACACCTGAACACTGAAGCTTTCTTT	CASSLHLNTEAFF
TRBV10-3	TRBJ2-3	-	-	TGTGCCATCAGTGAAAACAGGGGAGGGCAGTATTTT	CAISENRGGQYF
TRBV4-2	TRBJ1-4	-	-	TGTGCCAGCAGCCAAGTAGTGTCCGAGAATGAAAAACTGTTTTTT	CASSQVVSENEKLFF
TRBV20-1	TRBJ1-2	-	-	TGCAGTGCTAGAGTGGCTTATGGCTACACCTTC	CSARVAYGYTF
TRBV20-1	TRBJ2-1	TRBD2	few	TGCAGTGGCCGGACCTCGGGGGGAGGGCCGAATGAGCAGTTCTTC	CSGRTSGGGPNEQFF
TRBV4-2	TRBJ2-2	-	-	TGTGCCAGCAGCCAAGAAGGAATAGCGGTAAACACCGGGGAGCTGTTTTTT	CASSQEGIAVNTGELFF
TRBV12-3/TRBV12-4	TRBJ2-5	-	-	TGTGCCAGCAGCTTTGGCTTTAGTGGAGAGACCCAGTACTTC	CASSFGFSGETQYF
TRBV4-1	TRBJ2-1	TRBD2	few	TGCGCCAGCAGCCAAGGTCTTGGTAGCGGGGATTACAATGAGCAGTTCTTC	CASSQGLGSGDYNEQFF
TRBV25-1	TRBJ2-7	TRBD2	few	TGTGCCAGCAGTGGCGGATCTAGCGGGAGCAACGAGCAGTACTTC	CASSGGSSGSNEQYF
TRBV7-2	TRBJ2-3	-	-	TGTGCCAGCAGCTACCGCCCAGCCTCCGGGGATACGCAGTATTTT	CASSYRPASGDTQYF
TRBV3-1	TRBJ2-7	-	-	TGTGCCAGCAGCCTCCACAGCTCCTACGAGCAGTACTTC	CASSLHSSYEQYF
TRBV3-1	TRBJ2-7	-	few	TGTGCCAGCAGCCAGGATGAGGGCTACGAGCAGTACTTC	CASSQDEGYEQYF
TRBV10-3	TRBJ2-2	-	many	TGTGCCATCAGTGAACGTGGTCCCGGGGAGCTGTTTTTT	CAISERGPGELFF
TRBV12-5	TRBJ1-3	-	-	TGTGGGGGCTTTGGAAACACCATATATTTT	CGGFGNTIYF
TRBV20-1	TRBJ2-7	TRBD2	many	TGCAGTGCTAGCCCCCTCCTTCTAGCGGAAACCTACGAGCAGTACTTC	CSASPLLLAETYEQYF
TRBV5-1	TRBJ2-2	TRBD1	few	TGCGCCAGCAGCTATGGGGACAGCGGTGAAGAGCTGTTTTTT	CASSYGDSGEELFF
TRBV20-1	TRBJ2-7	-	many	TGCAGTGCTAGTAAGAGCGGACCATTTTCCGAGCAGTACTTC	CSASKSGPFSEQYF
TRBV2	TRBJ2-7	TRBD1	-	TGTGCCAGCAGTTCAGAGACAGGGGTTTCCTACGAGCAGTACTTC	CASSSETGVSYEQYF
TRBV4-3	TRBJ2-2	TRBD2	-	TGCGCCAGCAGCTCACAAGCGGGGGCCCCCGGGGAGCTGTTTTTT	CASSSQAGAPGELFF
TRBV27	TRBJ2-5	-	-	TGTGCCAGCAGTCCACATGGGTGGCAGACCCAGTACTTC	CASSPHGWQTQYF
TRBV5-1	TRBJ2-2	-	-	TGCGCCAGCAGCCCGAACAGGGCCGGGGAGCTGTTTTTT	CASSPNRAGELFF
TRBV12-3/TRBV12-4	TRBJ2-7	-	-	TGTGCCAGCAGTGCCTCTGCCGAGCAGTACTTC	CASSASAEQYF
TRBV7-8	TRBJ2-3	-	-	TGTGCCAGCAGCCTCCGGGACCCCCCGACAGATACGCAGTATTTT	CASSLRDPPTDTQYF
TRBV7-8	TRBJ2-5	TRBD2	-	TGTGCCAGCAGTCCTGGCGGACTAGCGGGAGGGAAGACCCAGTACTTC	CASSPGGLAGGKTQYF
TRBV27	TRBJ1-2	-	-	TGTGCCAGCTATACTTGGGGCCATGGCTACACCTTC	CASYTWGHGYTF
TRBV29-1	TRBJ2-1	-	-	TGCAGCGTAGAAACTACGGGGGAGCCCTACAATGAGCAGTTCTTC	CSVETTGEPYNEQFF
TRBV29-1	TRBJ1-1	-	few	TGCAGCGCCCGGATGGATACCTACACTGAAGCTTTCTTT	CSARMDTYTEAFF
TRBV24-1	TRBJ2-3	-	-	TGTGCCTCGCAAGGACACAACACAGATACGCAGTATTTT	CASQGHNTDTQYF
TRBV20-1	TRBJ2-4	-	many	TGCAGTGCTAGAGATTTTCGGATAGGCGGAAACATTCAGTACTTC	CSARDFRIGGNIQYF
TRBV7-8	TRBJ1-4	-	-	TGTGCCAGCAGCTTAGGGACCGGGAAAAATGAAAAACTGTTTTTT	CASSLGTGKNEKLFF
TRBV4-2	TRBJ2-1	-	-	TGTGCCAGCAGCCAAGATCAACTCAACAATGAGCAGTTCTTC	CASSQDQLNNEQFF
TRBV6-1	TRBJ2-5	-	few	TGTGCCAGCAGTGATCAAATCCAAGAGACCCAGTACTTC	CASSDQIQETQYF
TRBV29-1	TRBJ2-7	-	-	TGCAGCGTTGAATGGGAGGGGGGGTTCTCCTACGAGCAGTACTTC	CSVEWEGGFSYEQYF
TRBV4-2	TRBJ2-7	-	many	TGTGCCAGCAGCCAAGGGGGCAGGTCCTACGAGCAGTACTTC	CASSQGGRSYEQYF
TRBV5-1	TRBJ2-5	TRBD2	-	TGCGCCAGCAGCTCGGGACTAGCGGGGGGAAACCAAGAGACCCAGTACTTC	CASSSGLAGGNQETQYF
TRBV7-2	TRBJ2-1	TRBD1	-	TGTGCCAGCAGCAAGGGGGCATCCTACAATGAGCAGTTCTTC	CASSKGASYNEQFF
TRBV20-1	TRBJ2-3	-	few	TGCAGTGCTAGCGAAAGGAGGGGGCCCACCCAAGATACGCAGTATTTT	CSASERRGPTQDTQYF
TRBV4-1	TRBJ1-4	-	few	TGCGCCAGCAGCCAAGATGGGGCCCGTAATGAAAAACTGTTTTTT	CASSQDGARNEKLFF
TRBV5-8	TRBJ2-2	TRBD2	-	TGTGCCAGCAGCTTGGCCGGGACTAGATTTACCACCGGGGAGCTGTTTTTT	CASSLAGTRFTTGELFF
TRBV20-1	TRBJ2-7	TRBD1	many	TGCAGTGCTGATTGGGACAGCTCCTACGAGCAGTACTTC	CSADWDSSYEQYF
TRBV4-3	TRBJ2-7	-	few	TGCGCCAGCAGCCCCTCAAGGTCTACTTTTGACTACGAGCAGTACTTC	CASSPSRSTFDYEQYF
TRBV7-2	TRBJ2-3	-	few	TGTGCCAGCAGCTATACAACAGATACGCAGTATTTT	CASSYTTDTQYF
TRBV5-5	TRBJ1-1	-	-	TGTGCCAGCAGCAGCGCGCCGGCCAGAGACACTGAAGCTTTCTTT	CASSSAPARDTEAFF
TRBV9	TRBJ2-3	TRBD2	few	TGTGCCAGCAGCGTAGAATCGGGAGGTACGGATACGCAGTATTTT	CASSVESGGTDTQYF
TRBV10-3	TRBJ2-3	TRBD2	few	TGTGCCATCAGTGTCGGGGGGGGTGTGCAGTATTTT	CAISVGGGVQYF
TRBV29-1	TRBJ2-1	-	many	TGCAGCGTTGAAACGTCAGATAACTACAATGAGCAGTTCTTC	CSVETSDNYNEQFF
TRBV19	TRBJ2-5	-	-	TGTGCCAGTAAATTCGGAGAGACCCAGTACTTC	CASKFGETQYF
TRBV3-1	TRBJ2-7	-	-	TGTGCCAGCAGCCAAGGGTGGGGGACCTACGAGCAGTACTTC	CASSQGWGTYEQYF
TRBV5-1	TRBJ2-5	-	-	TGCGCCAGCAGCTTGATTTTACAACCGGGGGAGACCCAGTACTTC	CASSLILQPGETQYF
TRBV12-3/TRBV12-4	TRBJ1-2	TRBD1	-	TGTGCCAGCAGTGACAGGGGGGTCTATGGCTACACCTTC	CASSDRGVYGYTF
TRBV20-1	TRBJ2-3	TRBD1	few	TGCAGTGCTAGAGGGACAGGGGGCACAAATACGCAGTATTTT	CSARGTGGTNTQYF